Listed below are T cell receptor beta chains from one sample, sequenced in a study of Ad26.COV2.S vaccination and SARS-CoV-2 variants. Data came from immunoSEQ multiplex PCR; TCRdb stores just in-frame clones and leaves some out. Of some 250,000 clones in the sample, 70% to 90% were seen once. The sequencing used peripheral blood, collected in a trial of Ad26.COV2.S vaccine versus placebo. Every receptor here comes from a person aged 18-60 years who received the Ad26.COV2.S COVID-19 vaccine or a placebo. The CDR3 runs from the conserved cysteine through the conserved F or W. D genes are given only for firm matches. A row's size may be missing; if present it is once, few, many or a size class.

clone size,D gene,J gene,CDR3 length,V gene,CDR3 protein,CDR3 DNA
NA,TRBD2,TRBJ2-1,16,TRBV5-1,CASSLEGGGPYNEQFF,TGCGCCAGCAGCTTGGAGGGCGGGGGTCCCTACAATGAGCAGTTCTTC
NA,NA,TRBJ2-7,13,TRBV29-1,CSVGDSGPYEQYF,TGCAGCGTTGGGGACTCGGGGCCCTACGAGCAGTACTTC
NA,NA,TRBJ2-5,13,TRBV7-2,CASSRTRSETQYF,TGTGCCAGCAGCAGAACTAGGTCGGAGACCCAGTACTTC
NA,TRBD1,TRBJ2-7,15,TRBV28,CASSRQGFYSYEQYF,TGTGCCAGCAGTCGACAGGGTTTTTACTCCTACGAGCAGTACTTC
NA,NA,TRBJ2-3,13,TRBV27,CASSLWIADTQYF,TGTGCCAGCAGTTTGTGGATCGCAGATACGCAGTATTTT
NA,TRBD1,TRBJ1-5,14,TRBV28,CASSMGQGRQPQHF,TGTGCCAGCAGTATGGGACAGGGCCGGCAGCCCCAGCATTTT
NA,NA,TRBJ2-2,14,TRBV10-3,CAITPQPAWGELFF,TGTGCCATCACTCCACAACCCGCCTGGGGGGAGCTGTTTTTT
few,NA,TRBJ2-7,14,TRBV28,CASSPPADSYEQYF,TGTGCCAGCAGTCCCCCCGCTGACAGCTACGAGCAGTACTTC
NA,TRBD2,TRBJ2-7,15,TRBV7-2,CASSLSRLAGGEQYF,TGTGCCAGCAGCTTAAGCCGCCTAGCGGGCGGCGAGCAGTACTTC
few,NA,TRBJ1-6,10,TRBV28,CASRDSALHF,TGTGCCAGCAGAGATTCAGCCCTCCACTTT
few,NA,TRBJ2-7,12,TRBV27,CASSGHPYEQYF,TGTGCCAGCAGTGGGCACCCCTACGAGCAGTACTTC
once,TRBD2,TRBJ2-7,13,TRBV6-5,CAARTSGRYEQYF,TGTGCCGCTAGGACTAGCGGGAGATACGAGCAGTACTTC
NA,TRBD2,TRBJ2-3,14,TRBV9,CASSPRGGLDTQYF,TGTGCCAGCAGCCCCCGGGGGGGCCTCGATACGCAGTATTTT
NA,TRBD1,TRBJ1-1,15,TRBV4-3,CASSQDGQGAAEAFF,TGCGCCAGCAGCCAAGATGGACAGGGCGCGGCTGAAGCTTTCTTT
once,NA,TRBJ2-3,13,TRBV5-1,CASSTPGADTQYF,TGCGCCAGTTCTACTCCGGGGGCAGATACGCAGTATTTT
once,NA,TRBJ2-7,13,TRBV7-9,CASSRDGVYEQYF,TGTGCCAGCAGCAGAGACGGGGTCTACGAGCAGTACTTC